This record covers a single T cell receptor (beta chain). The specificity of this receptor is unknown. Per-base quality was not reported, and no clone a single base away is much larger than it. The library came from the immunoSEQ multiplex PCR assay. For the multiplex PCR, a mixture combining 60 forward primers for TCR Vbeta segments and 13 reverse primers for TCR Jbeta segments was used. A multiplex PCR assay on genomic DNA amplified the CDR3 region of rearranged TCR beta genes. The Illumina HiSeq System was used to sequence the amplified TCR beta libraries as 87-base-pair reads. In the authors' own workflow: Across the roughly 700 repertoires, a later analysis counted tens of millions of unique TCR beta chains, around 11 million of which were shared by at least two donors. Raw reads were error-corrected and collapsed into unique sequences by a nearest-neighbor algorithm in which closely related sequences were merged to remove PCR and sequencing errors. V, D and J gene segments were assigned by aligning CDR3 sequences to IMGT reference sequences. Each retained sequence needed at least a six-nucleotide match to both a V gene segment and a J gene segment. A rearrangement was called productive if the CDR3 had no stop codons and remained in frame with V and J, and every other rearrangement was called non-productive. Following IMGT convention, CDR3 was defined as the stretch from the second conserved V-encoded cysteine to the conserved J-encoded phenylalanine. The earlier analysis of around 640 of the donors excluded sequences that lacked an unambiguous match to a single V gene segment. In an earlier analysis of approximately 500 of the donors, a V segment was called functional when productive rearrangements were above 56.7%, and segregating when the standard deviation between donors exceeded 5%. A statistical classification framework was built for diagnosing cytomegalovirus status from the catalog of TCR beta chain sequences. In a later analysis, V and J genes were assigned by comparing TCR nucleotide sequences against IMGT/GENE-DB human TR gene sequences. In a later analysis, CDR3 sequences and most-parsimonious VDJ recombination scenarios were assigned using the TCRdist pipeline. A later analysis defined each TCR beta chain by its CDR3 amino acid sequence plus V-gene family, and excluded reads lacking a unique V-gene family. As a way to deal with suspected cross-contamination and a sequencing artifact, a later analysis dropped 450 to 600 nucleotide sequences that were highly shared and had low generation probability. In a later analysis, a clonal expansion index for each public chain was calculated from normalized within-repertoire ranks of inferred template counts. Generation probabilities in a later analysis came from a VDJ recombination model fitted to out-of-frame rearrangements, and those results were checked against IGoR. In a later analysis, TCR-TCR, TCR-HLA and TCR-CMV co-occurrence was scored with hypergeometric tests, and a repertoire-size bias correction was applied to TCR pairs. To estimate false discovery rates, a later analysis permuted the HLA or CMV assignments 20 times. In a later analysis, co-occurring TCRs were grouped with DBSCAN, and TCRdist sequence similarity was added when clustering was performed within HLA-allele-positive subsets. Repertoires with fewer than 30,000 or more than 120,000 public chains were left out of co-occurrence clustering, as were four to six repertoires with anomalous nucleotide sharing. TCRdb took over this immuneACCESS table, retaining in-frame rearrangements with V and J assigned. Such tables are incomplete; in checked studies, under half of the missing clones stem from an unresolved V gene, and the remainder is unexplained. Clone size and the V and J calls come from that table; the DNA yielded D and trimming. The sample table lists about 120,000 clones, nearly 80% of them with a count of one. About 3.3% of the sample is taken by the ten largest.

The cohort was made up of approximately 670 healthy bone marrow donors. Cohort members were all nominally healthy when sampled, although unrecorded immune exposures were likely present. The donor tested CMV seropositive, placing the donor among the 250 to 300 seropositive members of the cohort. Each donor provided a peripheral blood sample, and peripheral blood mononuclear cells were used for TCR beta sequencing. The Qiagen DNeasy Blood Extraction Kit was used to extract genomic DNA from the blood cell samples. Measured from the cysteine to the phenylalanine, the CDR3 is 17 residues long. Kept here is only the CDR3 DNA, which spans 51 bases and is read in frame from base 1. V lost 0 bases and J lost 5 bases, and the count of bases not matched to a germline gene is 6. According to the germline V gene (reference sequence), CDR1 reads LNHNV and CDR2 reads YYDKDF. The data derive from a study of cytomegalovirus exposure and HLA in healthy donors (dated by TCRdb to about 2017). Notes on the research overall: In an earlier analysis of 550 to 750 of the donors, 276 Gb of sequence data and just under 120 million unique TCR beta sequences from 150 million to 200 million T cells were reported. In a later genetic analysis, genome-wide SNP genotypes for about 65% of the 666 donors were used, and that subset was treated as a discovery cohort. An earlier analysis of some 500 of the donors used high-throughput TCR beta sequencing to judge whether each TCR beta V gene segment behaved as functional or pseudogenic. Among approximately 370 genotyped donors of the cohort, an average of approximately 200,000 unique TCR beta nucleotide sequences was sequenced per donor, of which 15% to 20% were non-productive. The study combined high-throughput TCR immunosequencing, statistical association of individual TCRs with disease status, and machine learning to predict cytomegalovirus infection status. The number of donors typed differed by locus, with 629-630 for A, B, C, DRB1 and DQB1, around 500 for DQA1, 600 to 610 for DPA1, and about 450 for DPB1. Of the 398 genotyped donors, approximately 83% fell in the genetic ancestry cluster associated with self-reported Caucasian donors. The study used immunosequencing to profile the T cell repertoires of approximately 640 subjects and linked those repertoires to cytomegalovirus serostatus. Roughly five DR-DQ haplotypes were handled as single units for association and clustering because linkage in the cohort was strong. Every discovery cohort repertoire had been produced on one sequencing platform. Donor age, sex, ethnicity and CMV serostatus were compiled together with the repertoire data. Roughly 310 gigabases of sequencing data and tens of millions of unique TCR sequences were included in an early release covering over 600 HLA-typed donors. HLA typing included class I and class II loci at four-digit resolution. The study aimed to test whether cataloging public T cell receptors could reveal signatures of past pathogen exposure. Rather than using new phenotypic data, the later analysis identified candidate immune exposures from TCR beta sequences and from how often those sequences occurred across donors. In a later analysis, previously published TCR beta repertoires from roughly 710 donors were re-analyzed and high-resolution HLA genotyping was added so that TCR occurrence patterns could be studied. A separate validation cohort of 100 to 150 different subjects was used in addition to the approximately 640-subject first cohort.

Here is what the overall study found, with its caveats: Sequencing depth was assumed to be roughly uniform across donors in the presence/absence analyses, though that assumption may not hold. Specific HLA alleles were associated with over 15,000 TCR beta sequences at a false discovery rate of 0.05 in a later analysis. In vitro tests confirmed that a few of the cytomegalovirus-associated TCR beta chains recognize cytomegalovirus antigens. According to a later genetic analysis, donors in an Asian-associated ancestry cluster had fewer N-insertions in productive TCRs than the approximately 650-donor mean. In a later genetic analysis, a missense DCLRE1C variant was associated with V-gene and J-gene trimming of TCR beta chains, and the association was replicated in an independent cohort. The study listed 164 TCR beta chains as associated with cytomegalovirus. Some IMGT-functional V segments, including TRBV6-2 and TRBV6-3, could not be told apart with the 87-base-pair reads, so those segments were excluded. Because counts were too low, roughly 16 rarely observed V segments, including chromosome 9 orphons, were left out of the earlier analysis of approximately 500 of the donors. Broadly in line with IMGT annotations, most TCR beta V segments showed up in productive rearrangements about 90% or about 30% of the time in an earlier analysis of several hundred of the donors. In a later analysis, the rate of TCR association differed among HLA loci, with DRB1 alleles having the most associated TCRs and HLA-C alleles having the fewest. A group of highly shared sequence variants was considered likely to be a technical artifact of the sequencing pipeline. A further reported finding was that TCR beta sequences accurately predicted the HLA-A and HLA-B alleles for most subjects in the first cohort. A later analysis found that most CMV-associated TCR beta chains appeared HLA-restricted, with HLA associations seemingly driven largely by CMV exposure. Because HLA typing was unavailable for some donors at each locus, only the typed subset was used in association tests. Strong co-occurrence of HLA alleles, especially DR and DQ, made assigning TCR associations to individual alleles difficult. Correlated functional status among segregating V segments might reflect linkage disequilibrium, but an unknown experimental factor could not be ruled out. Compared with equally common non-associated chains, HLA-associated TCR beta chains in a later analysis were more clonally expanded and had lower generation probabilities. For the cohort, immune exposure information was limited to CMV serostatus. Only TCR beta chains were sequenced in this cohort, and the absence of alpha or paired-chain data limited detectable features. A later analysis reported that several top co-occurrence clusters appeared linked to parvovirus B19, influenza, CMV and Epstein-Barr virus. The authors suggested that the approach could potentially be generalized to other disease states and immunological phenotypes. Most TCR sequences were observed very rarely across donors, whereas some public TCRs were present in many individuals. The classifier was reported to diagnose cytomegalovirus status with high specificity and sensitivity in both the original and validation cohorts.

The V and J segments used are TRBV15 and TRBJ2-3, and TRBD2 matches 12 of the central bases. The clonotype originates from a woman aged 25 to 39 in good health and CMV-seropositive. The sample consisted of PBMCs. The DNA is as follows: TGTGCCACCAGCAGAGACCCTAGCGGGGGGGCAGAAGATACGCAGTATTTT. Translated, it gives CATSRDPSGGAEDTQYF.